This T cell receptor (beta chain) derives from a study of shared clonotypes between healthy human individuals. CD45RO-negative cells were positively selected for CCR7, leaving out terminally differentiated effector memory CD45RA+ cells. Profiling relied on immunoSEQ multiplex PCR, and the TCRdb table lists in-frame clones only, not all of them. The table shows hundreds of thousands of clones, with 98% occurring only once. The CDR3 runs 13 residues. Germline CDR1 SGHAT, CDR2 FQNNGV. Trimming pared 7 bases from V and 4 bases from J, leaving 11 bases between. Study-level results: Roughly 5% of naive CD4 clonotypes were common to a few donors.

Points on this clone: Its antigen is currently unknown.

Sample: naive CD8+ T cells sorted from blood. This receptor was taken from a man aged 25 to 40 in good health. The chain has TRBV11-2 and TRBJ1-5; D remains unclear. In DNA form, the CDR3 reads TGTGCCAGCACTGACGGTTGGAATCAGCCCCAGCATTTT. Its protein is CASTDGWNQPQHF.